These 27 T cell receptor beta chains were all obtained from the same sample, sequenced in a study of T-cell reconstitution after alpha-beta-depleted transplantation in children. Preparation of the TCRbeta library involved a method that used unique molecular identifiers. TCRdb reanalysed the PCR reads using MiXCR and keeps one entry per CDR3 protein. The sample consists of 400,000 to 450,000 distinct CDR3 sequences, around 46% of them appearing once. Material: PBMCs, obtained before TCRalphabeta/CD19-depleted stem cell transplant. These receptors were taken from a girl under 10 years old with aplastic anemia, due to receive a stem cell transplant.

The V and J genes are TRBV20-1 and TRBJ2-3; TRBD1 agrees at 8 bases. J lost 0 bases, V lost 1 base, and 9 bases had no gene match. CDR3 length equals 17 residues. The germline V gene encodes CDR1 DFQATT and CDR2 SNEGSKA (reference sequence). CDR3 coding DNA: TGCAGTGCTAGAGCTTGGCAGGGGGCCTCTAGCACAGATACGCAGTATTTT. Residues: CSARAWQGASSTDTQYF.

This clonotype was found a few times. CDR3 in DNA: TGCGCCAGCAGCCCGGGACTAGCAGTGGACGAGCAGTACTTC. This translates into CASSPGLAVDEQYF. The chain uses TRBV5-1 and TRBJ2-7; 9 bases match TRBD2. V lost 4 bases and J lost 5; bases outside the gene matches: 7. This CDR3 region has 14 residues. Germline V gene lookup returns CDR1 SGHRS and CDR2 YFSETQ.

CDR3 region: CASTSLGTGSSYEQYF. Written as DNA, the CDR3 is TGTGCCAGCACCTCATTAGGGACAGGCAGCTCCTACGAGCAGTACTTC. J is TRBJ2-7 and V is TRBV27, with TRBD1 identical over 8 bases. CDR3 length: 16 residues. The V gene end was trimmed by 7 bases and the J gene end by 0 bases; junction bases not matched to a gene: 11. Looked up from germline, CDR1 is MNHEY and CDR2 is SMNVEV (reference sequence).

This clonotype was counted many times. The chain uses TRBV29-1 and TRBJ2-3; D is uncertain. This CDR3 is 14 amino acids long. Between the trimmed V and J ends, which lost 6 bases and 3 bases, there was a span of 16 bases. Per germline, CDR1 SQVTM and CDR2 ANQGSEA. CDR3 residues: CSVERSARTDTQYF. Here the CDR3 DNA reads TGCAGCGTGGAGCGTTCAGCGAGGACAGATACGCAGTATTTT.

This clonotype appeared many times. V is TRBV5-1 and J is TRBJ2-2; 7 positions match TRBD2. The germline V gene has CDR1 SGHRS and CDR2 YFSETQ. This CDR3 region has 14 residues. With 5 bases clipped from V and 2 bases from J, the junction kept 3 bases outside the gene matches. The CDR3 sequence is CASSLAGNTGELFF. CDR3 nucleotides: TGCGCCAGCAGTTTAGCGGGCAACACCGGGGAGCTGTTTTTT.

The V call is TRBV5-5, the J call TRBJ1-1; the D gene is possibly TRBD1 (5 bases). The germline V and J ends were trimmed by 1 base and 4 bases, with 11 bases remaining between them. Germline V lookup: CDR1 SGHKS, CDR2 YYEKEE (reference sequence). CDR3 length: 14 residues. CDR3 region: CASSLSGLVTEAFF. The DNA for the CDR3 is TGTGCCAGCAGCTTGTCAGGGCTAGTCACTGAAGCTTTCTTT.

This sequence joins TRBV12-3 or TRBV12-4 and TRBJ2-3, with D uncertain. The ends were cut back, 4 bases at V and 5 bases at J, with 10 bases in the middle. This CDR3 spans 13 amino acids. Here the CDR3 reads CASSSSIGDTQYF. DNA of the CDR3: TGTGCCAGCAGTTCCAGCATCGGAGATACGCAGTATTTT.

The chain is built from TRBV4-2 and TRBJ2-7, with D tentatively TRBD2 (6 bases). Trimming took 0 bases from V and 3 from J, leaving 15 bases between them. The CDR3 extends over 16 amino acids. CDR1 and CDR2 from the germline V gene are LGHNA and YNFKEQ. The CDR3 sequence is CASSQEIRESGYEQYF. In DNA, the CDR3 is TGTGCCAGCAGCCAAGAAATACGGGAGTCTGGCTACGAGCAGTACTTC.

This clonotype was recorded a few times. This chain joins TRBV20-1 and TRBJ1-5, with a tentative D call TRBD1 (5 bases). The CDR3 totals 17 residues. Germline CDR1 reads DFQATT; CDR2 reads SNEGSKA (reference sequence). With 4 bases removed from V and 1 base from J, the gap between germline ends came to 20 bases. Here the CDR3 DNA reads TGCAGTGCTACCCGCTTACAGGCGTTTAGGAGCAATCAGCCCCAGCATTTT. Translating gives CSATRLQAFRSNQPQHF.

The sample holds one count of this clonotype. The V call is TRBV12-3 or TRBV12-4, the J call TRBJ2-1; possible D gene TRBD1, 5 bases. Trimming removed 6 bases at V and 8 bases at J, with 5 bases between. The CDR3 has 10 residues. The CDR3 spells CASRGDEQFF. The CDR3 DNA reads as TGTGCCAGCAGAGGGGATGAGCAGTTCTTC.

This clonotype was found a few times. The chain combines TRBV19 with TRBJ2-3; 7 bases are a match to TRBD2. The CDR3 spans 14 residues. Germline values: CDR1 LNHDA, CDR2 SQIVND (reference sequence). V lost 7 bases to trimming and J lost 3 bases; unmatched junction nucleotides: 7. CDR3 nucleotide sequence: TGTGCCAGTACCCAGACTAGCCCAACAGATACGCAGTATTTT. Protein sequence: CASTQTSPTDTQYF.

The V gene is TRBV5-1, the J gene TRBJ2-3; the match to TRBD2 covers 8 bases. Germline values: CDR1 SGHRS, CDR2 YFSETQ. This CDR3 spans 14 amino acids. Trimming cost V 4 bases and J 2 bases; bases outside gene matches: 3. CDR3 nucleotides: TGCGCCAGCAGCACGGGACTAGACACAGATACGCAGTATTTT. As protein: CASSTGLDTDTQYF.

The CDR3 nucleotides read TGTGCCAGCAGTTTGACAGGGAGGAGCAATCAGCCCCAGCATTTT. It codes for CASSLTGRSNQPQHF. The chain employs TRBV28 and TRBJ1-5; 7 nucleotides match TRBD1. The germline V gene encodes CDR1 MDHEN and CDR2 SYDVKM. The CDR3 spans 15 residues. Unmatched junction bases numbered 3, after V lost 3 bases and J lost 1 base.

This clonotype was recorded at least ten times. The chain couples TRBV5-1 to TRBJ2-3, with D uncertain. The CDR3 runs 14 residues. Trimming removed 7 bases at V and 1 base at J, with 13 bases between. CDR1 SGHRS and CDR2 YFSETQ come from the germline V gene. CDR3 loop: CASGPRRGTDTQYF. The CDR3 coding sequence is TGCGCCAGCGGGCCTCGCCGAGGCACAGATACGCAGTATTTT.

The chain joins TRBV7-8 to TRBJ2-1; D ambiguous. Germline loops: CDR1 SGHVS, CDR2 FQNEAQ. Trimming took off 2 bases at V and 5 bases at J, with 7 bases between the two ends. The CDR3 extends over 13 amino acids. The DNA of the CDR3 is TGTGCCAGCAGCTTAACGCTAGACAATGAGCAGTTCTTC. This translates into CASSLTLDNEQFF.

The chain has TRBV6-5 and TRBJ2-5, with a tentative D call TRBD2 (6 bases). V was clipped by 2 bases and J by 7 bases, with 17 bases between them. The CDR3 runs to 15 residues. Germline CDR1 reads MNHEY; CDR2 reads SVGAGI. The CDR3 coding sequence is TGTGCCAGCAGTTACAAAGGTAGCGGAGGGACGACCCAGTACTTC. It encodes CASSYKGSGGTTQYF.

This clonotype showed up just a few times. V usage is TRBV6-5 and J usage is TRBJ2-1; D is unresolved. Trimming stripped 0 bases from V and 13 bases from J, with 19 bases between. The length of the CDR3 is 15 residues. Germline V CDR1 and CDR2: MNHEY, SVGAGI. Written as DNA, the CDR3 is TGTGCCAGCAGTTACTCGATGTTGGTCAGTGGGGAACAGTTCTTC. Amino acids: CASSYSMLVSGEQFF.

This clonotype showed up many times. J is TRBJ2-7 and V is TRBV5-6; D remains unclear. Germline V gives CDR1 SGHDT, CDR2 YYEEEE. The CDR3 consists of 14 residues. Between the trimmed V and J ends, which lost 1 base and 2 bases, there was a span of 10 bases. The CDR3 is CASSLSQRPYEQYF. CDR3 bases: TGTGCCAGCAGCTTGTCACAGAGGCCCTACGAGCAGTACTTC.

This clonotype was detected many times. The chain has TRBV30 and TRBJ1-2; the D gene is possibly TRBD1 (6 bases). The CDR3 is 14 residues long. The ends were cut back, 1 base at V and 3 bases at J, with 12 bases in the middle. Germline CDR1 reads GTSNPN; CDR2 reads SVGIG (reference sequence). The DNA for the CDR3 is TGTGCCTGGAGTGAGACAGGTTACTACTATGGCTACACCTTC. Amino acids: CAWSETGYYYGYTF.

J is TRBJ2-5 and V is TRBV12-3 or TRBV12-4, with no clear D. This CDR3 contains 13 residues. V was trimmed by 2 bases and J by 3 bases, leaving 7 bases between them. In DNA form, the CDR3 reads TGTGCCAGCAGTTTAATCCGAAAAGAGACCCAGTACTTC. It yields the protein CASSLIRKETQYF.

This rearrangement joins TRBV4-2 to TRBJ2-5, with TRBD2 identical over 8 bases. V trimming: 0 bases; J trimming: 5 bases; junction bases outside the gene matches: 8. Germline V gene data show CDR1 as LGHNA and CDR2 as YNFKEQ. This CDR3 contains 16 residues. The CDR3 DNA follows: TGTGCCAGCAGCCAAGAACGGACTAGCAATCGTGAGACCCAGTACTTC. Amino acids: CASSQERTSNRETQYF.

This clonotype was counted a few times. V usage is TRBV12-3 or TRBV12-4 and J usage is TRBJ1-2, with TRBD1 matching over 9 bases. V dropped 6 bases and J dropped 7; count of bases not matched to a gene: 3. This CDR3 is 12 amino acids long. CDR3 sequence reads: CASRRGQGGYTF. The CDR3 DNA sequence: TGTGCCAGCAGACGGGGACAGGGTGGCTACACCTTC.

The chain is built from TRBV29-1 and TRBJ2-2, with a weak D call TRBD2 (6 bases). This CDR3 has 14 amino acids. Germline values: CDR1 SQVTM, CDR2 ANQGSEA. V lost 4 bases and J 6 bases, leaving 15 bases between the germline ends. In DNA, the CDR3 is TGCAGCGTTGGTGCGGGGACCGGCCCCGGGGAGCTGTTTTTT. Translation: CSVGAGTGPGELFF.

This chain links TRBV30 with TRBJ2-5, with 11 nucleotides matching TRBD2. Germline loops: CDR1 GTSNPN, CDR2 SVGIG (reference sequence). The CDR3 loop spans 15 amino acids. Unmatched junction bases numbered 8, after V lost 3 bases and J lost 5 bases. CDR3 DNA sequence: TGTGCCTGGAGATTAGCGGGGGGGCCTCGGGAGACCCAGTACTTC. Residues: CAWRLAGGPRETQYF.

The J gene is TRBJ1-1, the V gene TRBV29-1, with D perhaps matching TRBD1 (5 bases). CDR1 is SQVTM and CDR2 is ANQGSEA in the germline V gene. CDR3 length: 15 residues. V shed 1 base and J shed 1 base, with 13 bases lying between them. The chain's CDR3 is CSVEGLKGANTEAFF. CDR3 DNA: TGCAGCGTTGAAGGGCTGAAAGGGGCGAACACTGAAGCTTTCTTT.

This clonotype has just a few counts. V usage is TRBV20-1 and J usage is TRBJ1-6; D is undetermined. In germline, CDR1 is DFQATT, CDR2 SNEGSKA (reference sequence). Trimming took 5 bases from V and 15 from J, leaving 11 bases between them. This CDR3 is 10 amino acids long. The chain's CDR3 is CSAGRRLLHF. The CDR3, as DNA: TGCAGTGCTGGCCGAAGACTCCTCCACTTT.

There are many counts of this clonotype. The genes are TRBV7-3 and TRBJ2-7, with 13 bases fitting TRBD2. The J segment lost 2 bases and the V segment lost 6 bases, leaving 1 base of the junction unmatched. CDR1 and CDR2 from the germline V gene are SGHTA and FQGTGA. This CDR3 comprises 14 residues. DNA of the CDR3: TGTGCCAGCAGGGGACTAGCGGGAACCTACGAGCAGTACTTC. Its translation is CASRGLAGTYEQYF.